These 16 T cell receptor beta chains were sequenced from one sample in a study of T cell responses to AZD1222 COVID-19 vaccine. TCRdb's copy holds only in-frame clones and misses some; the assay was immunoSEQ multiplex PCR. Of around 130,000 clones in the sample, approximately 93% were seen once. The sequenced sample was peripheral blood, obtained on day 0 of AZD1222 vaccination. Receptors originate from an adult in good health.

This clone was counted a few times. The CDR3 protein is CASCTGTGNYEQYF. CDR3 coding DNA: TGTGCCAGCTGCACCGGGACAGGGAACTACGAGCAGTACTTC. J is TRBJ2-7 and V is TRBV28, with 9 bases fitting TRBD1. J gave up 3 bases and V 8 bases, and 8 bases lay outside the gene matches. The CDR3 totals 14 residues. Germline V gene sequence: CDR1 MDHEN, CDR2 SYDVKM. Combining the CDR3 with reference TRBV28 and TRBJ2-7 gives the whole variable domain DVKVTQSSRYLVKRTGEKVFLECVQDMDHENMFWYRQDPGLGLRLIYFSYDVKMKEKGDIPEGYSVSREKKERFSLILESASTNQTSMYLCASCTGTGNYEQYFGPGTRLTVT.

The V and J genes are TRBV21-1 and TRBJ2-7; the DNA was not used to check the table's D call, TRBD2. TRBV21-1 is a documented pseudogene. The length of the CDR3 is 12 residues. This chain's CDR3 is CASSLAGDEQYF. In DNA form, the CDR3 reads TGTGCCAGCAGCTTGGCGGGCGACGAGCAGTACTTC.

This sequence joins TRBV19 and TRBJ1-5, with D unresolved. Trimming left V 3 bases short and J 3 bases short, with 12 bases between. Per germline, CDR1 LNHDA and CDR2 SQIVND (reference sequence). The CDR3 length is 15 residues. The CDR3 DNA reads as TGTGCCAGTAGTATCGGACCCGTGAACAATCAGCCCCAGCATTTT. Its translation is CASSIGPVNNQPQHF.

The chain joins TRBV6-6 to TRBJ1-1, with TRBD1 matching over 8 bases. The V and J ends lost 6 bases and 12 bases, in that order; junction bases with no gene match: 9. The germline gives CDR1 MNHNY, CDR2 SVGAGI (reference sequence). CDR3 length: 12 residues. As DNA, the CDR3 is TGTGCCAGCAGCCCAACAGGGGGTGGGACTTTCTTT. It yields the protein CASSPTGGGTFF.

The V call is TRBV27, the J call TRBJ1-4; the match to TRBD1 covers 7 bases. This CDR3 region has 14 residues. With 5 bases clipped from V and 10 bases from J, the junction kept 10 bases outside the gene matches. Germline CDR1 MNHEY, CDR2 SMNVEV (reference sequence). CDR3 bases: TGTGCCAGCAGTATGGACAGGACTTACGGAAAACTGTTTTTT. Protein: CASSMDRTYGKLFF. Supplemented by reference TRBV27 and TRBJ1-4, the full variable domain reads EAQVTQNPRYLITVTGKKLTVTCSQNMNHEYMSWYRQDPGLGLRQIYYSMNVEVTDKGDVPEGYKVSRKEKRNFPLILESPSPNQTSLYFCASSMDRTYGKLFFGSGTQLSVL.

The rearrangement uses TRBV7-8 and TRBJ1-5, with D possibly matching TRBD1 (6 bases). CDR3 size: 13 residues. Germline V gene sequence: CDR1 SGHVS, CDR2 FQNEAQ. Trimming removed 5 bases at V and 7 bases at J, with 12 bases between. CDR3 in amino acids: CASSRGGQQPQHF. CDR3 nucleotide sequence: TGTGCCAGCAGCCGAGGGGGGCAGCAGCCCCAGCATTTT.

The rearrangement joins TRBV27 to TRBJ1-6; D not resolved. V gave up 3 bases and J gave up 9 bases, with 9 bases separating them. The CDR3 runs to 13 residues. CDR1 is MNHEY and CDR2 is SMNVEV in the germline V gene (reference sequence). CDR3 sequence (DNA): TGTGCCAGCAGTTTGACCCTAAGTTCACCCCTCCACTTT. Translated: CASSLTLSSPLHF.

CDR3 amino acids: CASSHSGRASTGELFF. The CDR3 DNA reads TGTGCCAGCAGCCATAGCGGGAGGGCCTCGACCGGGGAGCTGTTTTTT. The V gene is TRBV7-2, the J gene TRBJ2-2, with 11 bases that match TRBD2. Germline CDR1 SGHTA, CDR2 FQGNSA. The CDR3 is 16 amino acids. Unmatched junction bases numbered 7, after V lost 5 bases and J lost 5 bases.

The chain links TRBV29-1 to TRBJ1-1; weak D call: TRBD1 (5 bases). Germline V CDR1 and CDR2: SQVTM, ANQGSEA. Trimming removed 7 bases at V and 5 bases at J, with 17 bases between. This CDR3 is 13 amino acids long. The CDR3 DNA reads TGCAGCGCCCAGGAGGCGAGGGGAACTGAAGCTTTCTTT. Translation: CSAQEARGTEAFF.

This clone was found once. This rearrangement joins TRBV18 to TRBJ1-2; possibly TRBD1 for D (5 bases). The germline V gene encodes CDR1 KGHSH and CDR2 LQKENI. The CDR3 spans 13 residues. Trimming removed 1 base at V and 5 bases at J, with 8 bases between. CDR3 loop: CASSPRGEYGYTF. The CDR3 DNA reads as TGTGCCAGCTCACCACGGGGGGAGTATGGCTACACCTTC.

Note on this clone: At one end the junction does not follow the germline gene, possibly because of a read error. The rearrangement links TRBV5-1 to TRBJ2-7; no reliable D call. CDR1 is SGHRS, CDR2 YFSETQ, per germline. This CDR3 comprises 11 residues. The CDR3 region has the DNA TGCGCCAGCAGCCTGAACTACGTGCAGTACTTC. Protein product: CASSLNYVQYF. The full variable domain, its missing parts supplied by reference TRBV5-1 and TRBJ2-7, is KAGVTQTPRYLIKTRGQQVTLSCSPISGHRSVSWYQQTPGQGLQFLFEYFSETQRNKGNFPGRFSGRQFSNSRSEMNVSTLELGDSALYLCASSLNYVQYFGPGTRLTVT.

Here the CDR3 reads CASSPKTGVLTYEQYF. Here the CDR3 DNA reads TGTGCCAGCTCACCTAAGACAGGGGTTCTGACCTACGAGCAGTACTTC. V and J are TRBV18 and TRBJ2-7; TRBD1 aligns across 8 bases. This CDR3 contains 16 residues. Trimming cost V 3 bases and J 2 bases; bases outside gene matches: 9. Germline assignment: CDR1 KGHSH and CDR2 LQKENI. Together with reference TRBV18 and TRBJ2-7, the CDR3 gives the full variable domain: NAGVMQNPRHLVRRRGQEARLRCSPMKGHSHVYWYRQLPEEGLKFMVYLQKENIIDESGMPKERFSAEFPKEGPSILRIQQVVRGDSAAYFCASSPKTGVLTYEQYFGPGTRLTVT.

This clone was recorded only once. The chain uses TRBV27 and TRBJ2-7, with TRBD1 matching over 10 bases. CDR3 length: 17 amino acids. With 5 bases clipped from V and 2 bases from J, the junction kept 12 bases outside the gene matches. The germline gives CDR1 MNHEY, CDR2 SMNVEV (reference sequence). The CDR3 nucleotides are TGTGCCAGCAGTCCATGGACAGGGGGGTCCCTAACCTACGAGCAGTACTTC. This codes for CASSPWTGGSLTYEQYF.

The V call is TRBV21-1, the J call TRBJ1-1; the D call of TRBD1 is as the table states it, not checked on the DNA. TRBV21-1 represents a pseudogene. This CDR3 is built from 15 residues. CDR3: CASSIGLSRATEAFF. CDR3 nucleotide sequence: TGTGCCAGCAGCATCGGCTTGAGCAGGGCCACTGAAGCTTTCTTT.

This sequence joins TRBV27 and TRBJ2-3; 7 bases line up with TRBD2. This CDR3 has 12 amino acids. Germline V CDR1 and CDR2: MNHEY, SMNVEV (reference sequence). The junction had 8 bases not matched to a gene; V was cut back by 4 bases and J by 13 bases. CDR3 nucleotides: TGTGCCAGCAGTTCACATCCCGGGAGGAAGTATTTT. Its translation: CASSSHPGRKYF.

This chain's CDR3 is CASVTVNYGYTF. The CDR3 region has the DNA TGTGCCAGCGTTACAGTCAACTATGGCTACACCTTC. V and J are TRBV2 and TRBJ1-2; D remains ambiguous. V lost 8 bases and J lost 2, with 9 bases in between. This CDR3 is built from 12 residues. Per the germline V gene, CDR1 is SNHLY and CDR2 is FYNNEI. The full variable domain, in which reference TRBV2 and TRBJ1-2 provide the parts outside the CDR3, is EPEVTQTPSHQVTQMGQEVILRCVPISNHLYFYWYRQILGQKVEFLVSFYNNEISEKSEIFDDQFSVERPDGSNFTLKIRSTKLEDSAMYFCASVTVNYGYTFGSGTRLTVV.